This TCR beta chain emerged from a study of T cells in localized non-small cell lung cancer. General observations from the study: Investigators sequenced only a single tumor region, leaving heterogeneity possible. Adjacent uninvolved lung had the highest clonality, suggesting focused antigen responses.

The germline V and J ends were trimmed by 6 bases and 3 bases, with 12 bases remaining between them. Germline loops: CDR1 MGHDK, CDR2 SYGVNS. This CDR3 has 13 residues. TCRdb keeps only in-frame clones here, not all; method: immunoSEQ multiplex PCR. The sample includes fewer than 35,000 clones, 75% to 90% of them seen just once. Details on this clone: Its antigen remains unidentified.

V and J are TRBV25-1 and TRBJ2-7; TRBD1 or TRBD2 may be the D gene (5 bases each). The sample consisted of peripheral blood, taken before any cancer treatment. The clonotype comes from a man aged 35-69 years with stage I lung adenocarcinoma. Here the CDR3 DNA reads TGTGCCAGCAGACGGGACGGCCACTACGAGCAGTACTTC. Translating gives CASRRDGHYEQYF.